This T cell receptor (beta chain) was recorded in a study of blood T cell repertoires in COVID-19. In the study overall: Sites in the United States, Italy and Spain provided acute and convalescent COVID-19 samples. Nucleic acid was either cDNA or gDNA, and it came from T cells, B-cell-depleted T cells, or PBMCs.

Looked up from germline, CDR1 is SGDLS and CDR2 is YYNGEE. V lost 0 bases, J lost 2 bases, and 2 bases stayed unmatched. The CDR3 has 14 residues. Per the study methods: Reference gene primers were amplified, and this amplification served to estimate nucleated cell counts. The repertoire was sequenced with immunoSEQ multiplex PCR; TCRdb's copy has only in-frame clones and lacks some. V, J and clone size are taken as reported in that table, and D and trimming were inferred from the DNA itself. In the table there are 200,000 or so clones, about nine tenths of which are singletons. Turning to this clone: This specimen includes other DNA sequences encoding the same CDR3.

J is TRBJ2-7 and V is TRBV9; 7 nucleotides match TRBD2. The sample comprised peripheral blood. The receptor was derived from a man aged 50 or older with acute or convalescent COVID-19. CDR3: CASSVGGGAYEQYF. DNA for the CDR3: TGTGCCAGCAGCGTAGGGGGGGGAGCCTACGAGCAGTACTTC.